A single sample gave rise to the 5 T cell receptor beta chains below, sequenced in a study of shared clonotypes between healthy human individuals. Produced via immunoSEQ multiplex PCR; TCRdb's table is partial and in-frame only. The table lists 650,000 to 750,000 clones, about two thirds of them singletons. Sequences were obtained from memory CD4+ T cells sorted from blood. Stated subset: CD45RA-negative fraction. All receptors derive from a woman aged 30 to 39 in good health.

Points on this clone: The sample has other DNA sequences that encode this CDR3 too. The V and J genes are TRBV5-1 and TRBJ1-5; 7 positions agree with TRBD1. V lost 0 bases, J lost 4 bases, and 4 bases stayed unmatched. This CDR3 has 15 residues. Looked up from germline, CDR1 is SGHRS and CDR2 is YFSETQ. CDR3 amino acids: CASSLGQGGNQPQHF. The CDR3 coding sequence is TGCGCCAGCAGCTTGGGACAGGGAGGTAATCAGCCCCAGCATTTT.

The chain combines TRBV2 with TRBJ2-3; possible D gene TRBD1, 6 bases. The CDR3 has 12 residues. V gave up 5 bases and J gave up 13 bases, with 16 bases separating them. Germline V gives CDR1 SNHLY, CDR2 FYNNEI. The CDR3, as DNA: TGTGCCAGCAGTCCCGCAGGGGTCGGCAAGTATTTT. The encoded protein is CASSPAGVGKYF.

CDR3 loop: CASSRSGDPNTEAFF. As DNA, the CDR3 is TGCGCCAGCAGCCGGTCGGGGGACCCTAACACTGAAGCTTTCTTT. This chain joins TRBV5-1 and TRBJ1-1, with a possible D match to TRBD1 (5 bases). Between the trimmed V and J ends, which lost 4 bases and 2 bases, there was a span of 15 bases. Per germline, CDR1 SGHRS and CDR2 YFSETQ. The length of the CDR3 is 15 residues.

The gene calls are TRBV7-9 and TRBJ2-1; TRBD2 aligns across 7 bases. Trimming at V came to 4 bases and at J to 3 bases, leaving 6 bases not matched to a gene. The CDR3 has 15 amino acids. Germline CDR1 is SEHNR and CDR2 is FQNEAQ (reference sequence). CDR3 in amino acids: CASSWTGLLYNEQFF. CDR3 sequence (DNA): TGTGCCAGCAGCTGGACGGGACTACTCTACAATGAGCAGTTCTTC.

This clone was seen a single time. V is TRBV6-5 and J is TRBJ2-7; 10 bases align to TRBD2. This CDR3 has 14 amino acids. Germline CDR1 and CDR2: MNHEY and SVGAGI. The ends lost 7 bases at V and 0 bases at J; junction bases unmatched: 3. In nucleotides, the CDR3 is TGTGCCAGCACCCCTAGCGGGGGCTCCTACGAGCAGTACTTC. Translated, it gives CASTPSGGSYEQYF.